These 32 T cell receptor beta chains were sequenced from one sample in a study of shared clonotypes between healthy human individuals. Profiled with immunoSEQ multiplex PCR; TCRdb holds only in-frame clones, not every one. This table holds approximately 1.9 million clones, 90% to 95% found once. Selected positively for CCR7 and CD45RO-negative, naive CD8 cells excluded terminally differentiated effector memory CD45RA+ cells. Input material: naive CD8+ T cells from PBMCs. These receptor sequences come from a man between 18 and 35 years old in good health. Some clones in this sample may be carry-over from other donors' samples.

In nucleotides, the CDR3 is TGTGCCAGCAGTTGGACAGGGGGCGCGAACACTGAAGCTTTCTTT. Translation: CASSWTGGANTEAFF. The chain uses TRBV27 and TRBJ1-1; the match to TRBD1 covers 11 bases. Trimming at V came to 4 bases and at J to 1 base, leaving 2 bases not matched to a gene. From germline, CDR1 is MNHEY and CDR2 SMNVEV (reference sequence). This CDR3 is 15 amino acids long.

This clone came up a few times. Different DNA sequences within this sample yield the same CDR3. This chain connects TRBV9 to TRBJ1-1; D is unresolved. Between the trimmed V and J ends, which lost 0 bases and 1 base, there was a span of 7 bases. CDR1 is SGDLS, CDR2 YYNGEE, per germline. This CDR3 region has 14 residues. The CDR3 protein is CASSVGGENTEAFF. The CDR3 region has the DNA TGTGCCAGCAGCGTAGGAGGAGAGAACACTGAAGCTTTCTTT.

V and J are TRBV4-3 and TRBJ2-7; D gene unclear. Germline CDR1 LGHNA, CDR2 YSLEER. This CDR3 is built from 15 residues. Trimming took off 1 base at V and 0 bases at J, with 10 bases between the two ends. The CDR3 DNA is TGCGCCAGCAGCCAAGCCTACCACTCCTCCTACGAGCAGTACTTC. It yields the protein CASSQAYHSSYEQYF.

This chain uses TRBV13 with TRBJ2-2; tentatively, D is TRBD1 (5 bases). Trimming took off 2 bases at V and 5 bases at J, with 15 bases between the two ends. The germline V gene has CDR1 PRHDT and CDR2 FYEKMQ (reference sequence). This CDR3 contains 16 residues. In DNA form, the CDR3 reads TGTGCCAGCAGCTTAAGGCCCAGGGTAACGACCGGGGAGCTGTTTTTT. Its protein product is CASSLRPRVTTGELFF.

The rearrangement links TRBV10-1 to TRBJ2-7; 8 positions match TRBD1. This CDR3 comprises 16 residues. The V gene end was trimmed by 3 bases and the J gene end by 1 base; junction bases not matched to a gene: 8. Germline V gives CDR1 WNHNN, CDR2 SYGVQD (reference sequence). CDR3: CASSDPQGDRSYEQYF. CDR3 nucleotides: TGCGCCAGCAGTGACCCCCAGGGGGACAGGTCCTACGAGCAGTACTTC.

V usage is TRBV19 and J usage is TRBJ2-5; the match to TRBD1 covers 9 bases. Gene TRBJ2-7 matches the end of the DNA better, so the J call may be wrong. Germline V CDR1 and CDR2: LNHDA, SQIVND (reference sequence). The CDR3 totals 19 residues. CDR3 residues: CASSPGQGSVHLPAYEQYF. The CDR3 region has the DNA TGTGCCAGTAGTCCGGGACAGGGCTCAGTCCACCTCCCCGCCTACGAGCAGTACTTC.

The chain combines TRBV18 with TRBJ2-1; 8 nucleotides match TRBD1. Unmatched junction bases numbered 8, after V lost 3 bases and J lost 7 bases. The CDR3 is 15 residues long. Germline-derived CDR1 and CDR2 are KGHSH and LQKENI. CDR3 coding DNA: TGTGCCAGCTCACCCCTGCAGGGGGCGCGGAATGAGCAGTTCTTC. Its translation is CASSPLQGARNEQFF.

The J gene is TRBJ2-4, the V gene TRBV7-9, with 7 bases fitting TRBD2. The CDR3 has 14 amino acids. Germline values: CDR1 SEHNR, CDR2 FQNEAQ (reference sequence). The ends lost 4 bases at V and 6 bases at J; junction bases unmatched: 6. CDR3 DNA sequence: TGTGCCAGCAGCTCTGTCGGGGGGATAAACATTCAGTACTTC. Protein: CASSSVGGINIQYF. The full variable domain, in which reference TRBV7-9 and TRBJ2-4 provide the parts outside the CDR3, is DTGVSQNPRHKITKRGQNVTFRCDPISEHNRLYWYRQTLGQGPEFLTYFQNEAQLEKSRLLSDRFSAERPKGSFSTLEIQRTEQGDSAMYLCASSSVGGINIQYFGAGTRLSVL.

V gene TRBV5-6 combines with J gene TRBJ2-1; possible D gene TRBD1, 6 bases. Germline values: CDR1 SGHDT, CDR2 YYEEEE. Trimming pared 4 bases from V and 4 bases from J, leaving 18 bases between. The CDR3 runs to 16 residues. The DNA for the CDR3 is TGTGCCAGCAGCCTACACGCGCAGGGGCTATACAATGAGCAGTTCTTC. Its translation is CASSLHAQGLYNEQFF.

The chain recombines TRBV9 with TRBJ2-2; no firm D call. The germline V gene encodes CDR1 SGDLS and CDR2 YYNGEE. Trimming removed 3 bases from V and 6 bases from J, with 6 bases in between. The CDR3 extends over 12 amino acids. CDR3 residues: CASSDPSGELFF. CDR3 nucleotide sequence: TGTGCCAGCAGCGACCCGTCCGGGGAGCTGTTTTTT.

The chain uses TRBV9 and TRBJ2-5; 9 nucleotides align to TRBD2. J gave up 1 base and V 4 bases, and 8 bases lay outside the gene matches. CDR1 and CDR2 (germline): SGDLS, YYNGEE. This CDR3 region has 16 residues. The CDR3 coding sequence is TGTGCCAGCAGCCCGCGGGGGGGGCCTATCCAAGAGACCCAGTACTTC. It codes for CASSPRGGPIQETQYF.

This chain links TRBV7-9 with TRBJ2-1; 8 positions agree with TRBD1. This CDR3 is 14 amino acids long. Germline CDR1 reads SEHNR; CDR2 reads FQNEAQ (reference sequence). V shed 2 bases, J shed 8 bases, and the junction held 5 bases outside the gene matches. Here the CDR3 DNA reads TGTGCCAGCAGCTTAAGAGGGACAGGCGATGAGCAGTTCTTC. It yields the protein CASSLRGTGDEQFF.

In regard to this clone: The junction departs from the called germline gene at one end, perhaps through a read error. V is TRBV14 and J is TRBJ2-7; 8 bases agree with TRBD2. This CDR3 region has 16 residues. Germline CDR1 reads SGHDN; CDR2 reads FVKESK. The CDR3 coding sequence is TGTGCCAGCAGCCCCACCGAGGGGGGCGGGGTAGCGGGAAGGAACTTC. It codes for CASSPTEGGGVAGRNF.

V gene TRBV9 combines with J gene TRBJ2-3, with TRBD1 matching 8 bases. The CDR3 runs 16 residues. CDR1 SGDLS and CDR2 YYNGEE come from the germline V gene. V trimming: 4 bases; J trimming: 2 bases; junction bases outside the gene matches: 9. The CDR3 sequence: CASSTRTGGDTDTQYF. In nucleotides, the CDR3 is TGTGCCAGCAGCACAAGAACAGGGGGTGACACAGATACGCAGTATTTT. The whole variable domain, filled in from reference TRBV9 and TRBJ2-3, reads DSGVTQTPKHLITATGQRVTLRCSPRSGDLSVYWYQQSLDQGLQFLIQYYNGEERAKGNILERFSAQQFPDLHSELNLSSLELGDSALYFCASSTRTGGDTDTQYFGPGTRLTVL.

The rearrangement links TRBV19 to TRBJ1-2; 7 positions agree with TRBD1. After removal of 3 bases from V and 5 bases from J, the junction contained 9 bases not matched to a gene. Per the germline V gene, CDR1 is LNHDA and CDR2 is SQIVND (reference sequence). This CDR3 has 15 residues. The CDR3 loop reads CASSMPRQGQYGYTF. DNA of the CDR3: TGTGCCAGTAGTATGCCCCGACAGGGACAGTATGGCTACACCTTC.

This chain connects TRBV28 to TRBJ2-5; 10 bases match TRBD1. The CDR3 loop spans 21 amino acids. Trimming cost V 6 bases and J 4 bases; bases outside gene matches: 26. Germline values: CDR1 MDHEN, CDR2 SYDVKM. The CDR3 reads CASSPIQLTIRDRGTIETQYF. The CDR3 region has the DNA TGTGCCAGCAGCCCCATACAGTTGACTATCCGGGACAGGGGTACTATAGAGACCCAGTACTTC.

This clone was found a few times. This chain connects TRBV30 to TRBJ1-5; D is ambiguous. The CDR3 runs to 16 residues. Trimming stripped 1 base from V and 9 bases from J, with 22 bases between. Germline V gives CDR1 GTSNPN, CDR2 SVGIG (reference sequence). CDR3 coding DNA: TGTGCCTGGAGTGCACCCGGACGGGAGAGGTCAGCGCCCCAGCATTTT. Its protein product is CAWSAPGRERSAPQHF. Full variable domain (missing parts from reference TRBV30 and TRBJ1-5): SQTIHQWPATLVQPVGSPLSLECTVEGTSNPNLYWYRQAAGRGLQLLFYSVGIGQISSEVPQNLSASRPQDRQFILSSKKLLLSDSGFYLCAWSAPGRERSAPQHFGDGTRLSIL.

Only one count was recorded for this clone. The chain carries TRBV6-6 and TRBJ2-7; the D call may be TRBD1 or TRBD2 (5 bases each). Germline V gene lookup returns CDR1 MNHNY and CDR2 SVGAGI (reference sequence). The germline V and J ends were trimmed by 2 bases and 2 bases, with 10 bases remaining between them. CDR3 length: 14 amino acids. DNA of the CDR3: TGTGCCAGCAGTTACCGGGACGACACCTACGAGCAGTACTTC. This codes for CASSYRDDTYEQYF.

The chain carries TRBV6-5 and TRBJ1-2, with 9 nucleotides matching TRBD1. After removal of 5 bases from V and 8 bases from J, the junction contained 9 bases not matched to a gene. The V gene's germline CDR1 is MNHEY and CDR2 SVGAGI. The CDR3 extends over 14 amino acids. CDR3 nucleotide sequence: TGTGCCAGCAGTATCTCACAGGGGGCACGGGGCTACACCTTC. This codes for CASSISQGARGYTF.

The chain joins TRBV27 to TRBJ1-1; D is unresolved. The CDR3 covers 14 residues. Germline V gene data show CDR1 as MNHEY and CDR2 as SMNVEV (reference sequence). Deletions cut 1 base from V and 11 bases from J, with 17 bases between. CDR3 loop: CASSLLSSQLEAFF. DNA of the CDR3: TGTGCCAGCAGTTTATTGTCATCACAATTAGAGGCTTTCTTT.

The V gene is TRBV27, the J gene TRBJ2-3; 10 nucleotides line up with TRBD1. Germline trimming cut 8 bases from V and 0 bases from J; bases unmatched to any gene: 23. This CDR3 is 21 amino acids long. CDR1 and CDR2 from the germline V gene are MNHEY and SMNVEV (reference sequence). The CDR3 loop is CASGPGQGLGLGIKSTDTQYF. CDR3 coding DNA: TGTGCCAGCGGTCCGGGACAGGGGCTGGGACTAGGGATTAAGAGCACAGATACGCAGTATTTT.

The rearrangement links TRBV7-9 to TRBJ1-1; D remains ambiguous. The CDR3 is made up of 16 amino acids. V lost 5 bases, J lost 3 bases, and 19 bases lay in between. Germline V gene sequence: CDR1 SEHNR, CDR2 FQNEAQ (reference sequence). This CDR3 reads CASSPPGGPRDTEAFF. The CDR3, as DNA: TGTGCCAGCAGCCCCCCCGGAGGGCCCCGGGACACTGAAGCTTTCTTT.

The chain uses TRBV7-9 and TRBJ2-1, with D perhaps matching TRBD2 (5 bases). This CDR3 is 18 amino acids long. V was pared by 2 bases and J by 0 bases, with 17 bases between. In germline, CDR1 is SEHNR, CDR2 FQNEAQ (reference sequence). CDR3 protein: CASSLRASYTSSYNEQFF. The CDR3 DNA reads as TGTGCCAGCAGCTTACGGGCTAGCTATACCAGCTCCTACAATGAGCAGTTCTTC.

V usage is TRBV7-2 and J usage is TRBJ2-7, with D possibly called TRBD1 or TRBD2 (5 bases each). This CDR3 is 13 amino acids long. V shed 2 bases and J shed 3 bases, with 8 bases lying between them. Per germline, CDR1 SGHTA and CDR2 FQGNSA. The CDR3 reads CASSLWGSYEQYF. Here the CDR3 DNA reads TGTGCCAGCAGCTTATGGGGGAGCTACGAGCAGTACTTC.

This clone was recorded once. V usage is TRBV2 and J usage is TRBJ2-3; 8 bases fit TRBD1. This CDR3 contains 17 residues. CDR1 SNHLY and CDR2 FYNNEI come from the germline V gene. J lost 0 bases, V lost 1 base, and 6 bases had no gene match. CDR3 protein: CASSEVPGQESTDTQYF. The CDR3 DNA follows: TGTGCCAGCAGTGAAGTCCCGGGACAGGAAAGCACAGATACGCAGTATTTT.

CDR3 coding DNA: TGTGCCAGCAGCCCTGGACTAGCGGGAGGGCTGGATGAGCAGTTCTTC. Protein: CASSPGLAGGLDEQFF. The chain is built from TRBV11-2 and TRBJ2-1; 15 positions agree with TRBD2. The CDR3 is made up of 16 amino acids. J lost 8 bases, V lost 5 bases, and 7 bases had no gene match. Germline-derived CDR1 and CDR2 are SGHAT and FQNNGV. Based on the CDR3 plus reference TRBV11-2 and TRBJ2-1, the full variable domain is EAGVAQSPRYKIIEKRQSVAFWCNPISGHATLYWYQQILGQGPKLLIQFQNNGVVDDSQLPKDRFSAERLKGVDSTLKIQPAKLEDSAVYLCASSPGLAGGLDEQFFGPGTRLTVL.

The V call is TRBV7-9, the J call TRBJ1-5; D is unclear. Trimming pared 4 bases from V and 9 bases from J, leaving 10 bases between. The CDR3 runs 12 residues. Germline lookup yields CDR1 SEHNR and CDR2 FQNEAQ (reference sequence). CDR3 nucleotide sequence: TGTGCCAGCAGCTCGTACAGCGGGCCCCAGCATTTT. It translates to CASSSYSGPQHF.

The rearrangement links TRBV27 to TRBJ2-2; D remains ambiguous. The germline V and J ends were trimmed by 2 bases and 6 bases, with 7 bases remaining between them. The CDR3 is 13 residues long. The germline CDR1 and CDR2 sequences are MNHEY and SMNVEV (reference sequence). The DNA of the CDR3 is TGTGCCAGCAGTTTAATCCCCCCCGGGGAGCTGTTTTTT. This translates into CASSLIPPGELFF.

The gene calls are TRBV30 and TRBJ1-5; D may be TRBD1 (5 bases). CDR1 is GTSNPN and CDR2 is SVGIG in the germline V gene (reference sequence). V was trimmed by 2 bases and J by 4 bases, leaving 15 bases between them. This CDR3 contains 15 residues. The CDR3 DNA follows: TGTGCCTGGAGTAAGGGGCGGGGGGGAAATCAGCCCCAGCATTTT. It encodes CAWSKGRGGNQPQHF.

The table lists this clone with a count of one. The rearrangement joins TRBV7-3 to TRBJ2-2; 8 bases are shared with TRBD2. Germline assignment: CDR1 SGHTA and CDR2 FQGTGA. The junction had 8 bases not matched to a gene; V was cut back by 4 bases and J by 4 bases. This CDR3 is built from 16 residues. DNA for the CDR3: TGTGCCAGCAGCTCACATCCCGGGACTAGCACCGGGGAGCTGTTTTTT. Translated, it gives CASSSHPGTSTGELFF.

V is TRBV11-3 and J is TRBJ2-1; D call uncertain. The V end was cut by 0 bases, the J end by 5 bases, with 14 bases between. The CDR3 spans 16 residues. CDR1 is SGHNT and CDR2 is YENEEA in the germline V gene. CDR3 region: CASSLEGSPLNNEQFF. The CDR3 DNA sequence: TGTGCCAGCAGCTTAGAGGGTAGCCCTCTTAACAATGAGCAGTTCTTC. Full variable domain (missing parts from reference TRBV11-3 and TRBJ2-1): EAGVVQSPRYKIIEKKQPVAFWCNPISGHNTLYWYLQNLGQGPELLIRYENEEAVDDSQLPKDRFSAERLKGVDSTLKIQPAELGDSAVYLCASSLEGSPLNNEQFFGPGTRLTVL.

Here the CDR3 reads CASSPVLEDTQYF. The CDR3 coding sequence is TGTGCCAGCAGCCCCGTTTTGGAGGATACGCAGTATTTT. V is TRBV7-8 and J is TRBJ2-3; D is undetermined. This CDR3 is 13 amino acids long. Germline-derived CDR1 and CDR2 are SGHVS and FQNEAQ. Trimming cost V 5 bases and J 6 bases, with 12 bases left between them.